The rows below give T cell receptor beta chains drawn from one sample of a study of vaccination and CD4 T cells after COVID-19. The antigens for these receptors are not known. TCRdb used MiXCR to reprocess the PCR reads, holding one entry per CDR3 protein. The table has 17,000 or so distinct CDR3 sequences, around 30% seen once. The sequenced sample consisted of cultured CD4+ T cells from blood. The receptors come from a human donor with COVID-19. The CDR3 runs from the conserved cysteine through the conserved F or W. The D gene is left open where the match is weak. Only part of the rows carry a size: once, few, many, or a class if the clone is expanded.

V: TRBV7-2; size: NA; J: TRBJ2-1; D: NA; DNA: TGTGCCAGCAGCTTACGAGGGGGGGCCCGAAATGAGCAGTTCTTC; CDR3: CASSLRGGARNEQFF
V: TRBV28; size: few; J: TRBJ2-1; D: NA; DNA: TGTGCCAGCAGTTCCCTAGGTCCGGGGCGGGACAATGAGCAGTTCTTC; CDR3: CASSSLGPGRDNEQFF
V: TRBV4-1; size: NA; J: TRBJ1-2; D: TRBD1; DNA: TGCGCCAGCAGCCAAGTAGGGGGCTACTATGGCTACACCTTC; CDR3: CASSQVGGYYGYTF
V: TRBV18; size: NA; J: TRBJ1-5; D: TRBD1; DNA: TGTGCCAGCTCACCAGAGACAGGGAGAAGCAATCAGCCCCAGCATTTT; CDR3: CASSPETGRSNQPQHF
V: TRBV7-9; size: few; J: TRBJ2-5; D: NA; DNA: TGTGCCAGCAGCCCTCGGGCAGGCATATTGCGGGAGACCCAGTACTTC; CDR3: CASSPRAGILRETQYF
V: TRBV12-3/TRBV12-4; size: NA; J: TRBJ2-5; D: TRBD1; DNA: TGTGCCAGCAGTTTGGGACAGCCCCAAGAGACCCAGTACTTC; CDR3: CASSLGQPQETQYF
V: TRBV29-1; size: few; J: TRBJ1-1; D: NA; DNA: TGCAGCGGCCTCCGGGGGGCCACTGAAGCTTTCTTT; CDR3: CSGLRGATEAFF
V: TRBV21-1; size: few; J: TRBJ1-2; D: NA; DNA: TGTGCCCCCACCCCCGGACAGGGGGATTATGGCTACACCTTC; CDR3: CAPTPGQGDYGYTF
V: TRBV5-4; size: NA; J: TRBJ2-2; D: NA; DNA: TGTGCCAGCACCCGGAGGGGCCTGAACACCGGGGAGCTGTTTTTT; CDR3: CASTRRGLNTGELFF
V: TRBV20-1; size: medium-sized; J: TRBJ2-2; D: NA; DNA: TGCAGTGCTTGGCTGGTGAACACCGGGGAGCTGTTTTTT; CDR3: CSAWLVNTGELFF
V: TRBV12-3/TRBV12-4; size: NA; J: TRBJ1-3; D: NA; DNA: TGTGCCAGCAGGGGCGGGCTCGTTAGCTCTGGAAACACCATATATTTT; CDR3: CASRGGLVSSGNTIYF
V: TRBV11-2; size: few; J: TRBJ1-2; D: NA; DNA: TGTGCCAGCAGCTTAGCGGGGGCGGGTGGCTACACCTTC; CDR3: CASSLAGAGGYTF
V: TRBV6-5; size: few; J: TRBJ1-2; D: NA; DNA: TGTGCCAGCAGTTACTCCGGGGGAACCTATGGCTACACCTTC; CDR3: CASSYSGGTYGYTF
V: TRBV5-1; size: NA; J: TRBJ2-3; D: TRBD2; DNA: TGCGCCAGCAGCTCCGGCGGGGGGCAGGTCACAGATACGCAGTATTTT; CDR3: CASSSGGGQVTDTQYF
V: TRBV10-2; size: NA; J: TRBJ2-7; D: NA; DNA: TGCGCCAGCAGTGGTCCAGGGCTGTACGAGCAGTACTTC; CDR3: CASSGPGLYEQYF
V: TRBV20-1; size: NA; J: TRBJ2-7; D: NA; DNA: TGCAGTGCCCGCCCCGGGGTTAGCGGCCGTGACTACGAGCAGTACTTC; CDR3: CSARPGVSGRDYEQYF
V: TRBV28; size: few; J: TRBJ1-5; D: NA; DNA: TGTGCCAGCAGTTCCGTACAGGGTGTTAATCAGCCCCAGCATTTT; CDR3: CASSSVQGVNQPQHF
V: TRBV20-1; size: NA; J: TRBJ2-6; D: NA; DNA: TGCAGTGCCCGCAACGACCCCCCCCGTGGTATTAACGTGAACTCTGGGGCCAACGTCCTGACTTTC; CDR3: CSARNDPPRGINVNSGANVLTF
V: TRBV20-1; size: few; J: TRBJ1-2; D: NA; DNA: TGCAGTGCTAGAGATTCTGAGTCGGGGACTTGGGCCTTCTATGGCTACACCTTC; CDR3: CSARDSESGTWAFYGYTF
V: TRBV27; size: few; J: TRBJ1-4; D: TRBD1; DNA: TGTGCCAGCAGTTTGACGCCACGGGACAGACCTAATGAAAAACTGTTTTTT; CDR3: CASSLTPRDRPNEKLFF
V: TRBV20-1; size: NA; J: TRBJ2-3; D: TRBD2; DNA: TGCAGTGCTCAGGGTACGGCGGGGGGGCTGGATACGCAGTATTTT; CDR3: CSAQGTAGGLDTQYF
V: TRBV19; size: NA; J: TRBJ2-1; D: TRBD1; DNA: TGTGCCAGTAGTATGGAAGGGACAGGGGAATACAATGAGCAGTTCTTC; CDR3: CASSMEGTGEYNEQFF
V: TRBV7-9; size: NA; J: TRBJ2-3; D: NA; DNA: TGTGCCAGTTACGCGGGGGCAAACACAGATACGCAGTATTTT; CDR3: CASYAGANTDTQYF
V: TRBV6-5; size: NA; J: TRBJ1-3; D: NA; DNA: TGTGCCAGCAGTTACTCTGGTTCTCGTGGAAACACCATATATTTT; CDR3: CASSYSGSRGNTIYF
V: TRBV6-1; size: few; J: TRBJ1-2; D: TRBD1; DNA: TGTGCCATACAGGACAGGAACTATGGCTACACCTTC; CDR3: CAIQDRNYGYTF
V: TRBV11-2; size: few; J: TRBJ1-1; D: NA; DNA: TGTGCCAGCAGCTTAGATTTTGACCAACGGGGGGCTGAAGCTTTCTTT; CDR3: CASSLDFDQRGAEAFF
V: TRBV6-4; size: few; J: TRBJ2-2; D: NA; DNA: TGTGCCAGCAGTGACTCGAAGGTCAGTCGGGGTGCCGGGGAGCTGTTTTTT; CDR3: CASSDSKVSRGAGELFF
V: TRBV21-1; size: few; J: TRBJ2-7; D: NA; DNA: TGTGCCAGCAGCTGCCTAGGCGAGCAGTACTTC; CDR3: CASSCLGEQYF
V: TRBV4-3; size: NA; J: TRBJ2-3; D: NA; DNA: TGCGCCAGCAGCCAAGATAGAGTTTCCTCAGATACGCAGTATTTT; CDR3: CASSQDRVSSDTQYF
V: TRBV20-1; size: NA; J: TRBJ2-5; D: NA; DNA: TGCAGTGCTAGACCCAGCGCAGAGACCCAGTACTTC; CDR3: CSARPSAETQYF
V: TRBV2; size: medium-sized; J: TRBJ1-5; D: NA; DNA: TGTGCCAGCAGTGAAATCTGGGGGCAGGGACAGCCCCAGCATTTT; CDR3: CASSEIWGQGQPQHF
V: TRBV7-6; size: NA; J: TRBJ2-2; D: NA; DNA: TGTGCCAGCAGCGGCGAGTTGAACACCGGGGAGCTGTTTTTT; CDR3: CASSGELNTGELFF
V: TRBV19; size: few; J: TRBJ2-5; D: TRBD1; DNA: TGTGCCAGTAGTCTAGTCGCCAGGGGGCGAAGATCGGGAGAGACCCAGTACTTC; CDR3: CASSLVARGRRSGETQYF
V: TRBV30; size: NA; J: TRBJ1-3; D: NA; DNA: TGTGCCTGGAGACAGGGACCTGGTAACACCATATATTTT; CDR3: CAWRQGPGNTIYF
V: TRBV20-1; size: NA; J: TRBJ2-5; D: NA; DNA: TGCAGTGCTAGAGTCACGTCGGGCCAAGAGACCCAGTACTTC; CDR3: CSARVTSGQETQYF
V: TRBV19; size: NA; J: TRBJ1-5; D: TRBD1; DNA: TGTGCCAGTATGGCGAGGACAGGGGCCGATAGCAATCAGCCCCAGCATTTT; CDR3: CASMARTGADSNQPQHF
V: TRBV23-1; size: NA; J: TRBJ1-5; D: NA; DNA: TGCGCCAGCGACCCCCCCGACGGGAGCAATCAGCCCCAGCATTTT; CDR3: CASDPPDGSNQPQHF
V: TRBV12-3/TRBV12-4; size: few; J: TRBJ1-5; D: NA; DNA: TGTGCCAGCAGCCAGTCGGGAGTTAGCAATCAGCCCCAGCATTTT; CDR3: CASSQSGVSNQPQHF
V: TRBV24-1; size: NA; J: TRBJ2-5; D: TRBD1; DNA: TGTGCCACCAGTGAAGGGACAGGGGGCAGAGAGACCCAGTACTTC; CDR3: CATSEGTGGRETQYF
V: TRBV7-2; size: NA; J: TRBJ2-7; D: TRBD2; DNA: TGTGCCAGCAGCTCACCCGCGGGCGGGGGGGCCTACGAGCAGTACTTC; CDR3: CASSSPAGGGAYEQYF
V: TRBV6-1; size: NA; J: TRBJ1-4; D: NA; DNA: TGTGCCAGCCAGACGGGATCCCTAGAATCTCGGGACAATGAAAAACTGTTTTTT; CDR3: CASQTGSLESRDNEKLFF
V: TRBV11-2; size: few; J: TRBJ2-7; D: TRBD2; DNA: TGTGCCAGCACCCTAACGGGACTACCCTACGAGCAGTACTTC; CDR3: CASTLTGLPYEQYF